This TCR beta chain was obtained from a study of graft-versus-host responses after intestinal transplantation. Study-level findings and limits: Researchers found GvH clones in recipient marrow, and some showed up first in ileum or blood.

V dropped 4 bases and J dropped 5; count of bases not matched to a gene: 4. The CDR3 loop spans 14 amino acids. Germline lookup yields CDR1 SGHRS and CDR2 YFSETQ. Data came from immunoSEQ multiplex PCR; TCRdb stores just in-frame clones and leaves some out. Here the sample spans around 100,000 clones, 91% being singletons. For this clone: No antigen is known for it.

This material consisted of unstimulated CD4+ T cells sorted from spleen or lymph node cells, taken before transplant. V and J are TRBV5-1 and TRBJ2-5; 11 nucleotides line up with TRBD2. This sequence was found in a human donor who was the organ donor for an intestinal transplant. In nucleotides, the CDR3 is TGCGCCAGCAGCACTAGCGGGGGCGAGGAGACCCAGTACTTC. Amino acids: CASSTSGGEETQYF.